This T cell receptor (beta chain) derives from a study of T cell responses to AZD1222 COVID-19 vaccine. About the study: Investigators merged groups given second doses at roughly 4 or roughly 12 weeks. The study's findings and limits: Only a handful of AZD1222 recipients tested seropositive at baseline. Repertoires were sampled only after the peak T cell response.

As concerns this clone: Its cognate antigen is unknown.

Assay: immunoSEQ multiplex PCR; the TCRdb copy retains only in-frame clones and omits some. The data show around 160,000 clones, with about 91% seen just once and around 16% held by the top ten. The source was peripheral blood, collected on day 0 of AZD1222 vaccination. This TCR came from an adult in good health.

The CDR3 coding sequence is TGTGCCAGCAGCTCCCATCGGACAGGGGGCTACGAGCAGTACTTC. Protein product: CASSSHRTGGYEQYF. The chain has TRBV14 and TRBJ2-7; 10 bases match TRBD1. Germline CDR1 and CDR2: SGHDN and FVKESK. CDR3 length: 15 amino acids. V lost 5 bases, J lost 3 bases, and 7 bases stayed unmatched.